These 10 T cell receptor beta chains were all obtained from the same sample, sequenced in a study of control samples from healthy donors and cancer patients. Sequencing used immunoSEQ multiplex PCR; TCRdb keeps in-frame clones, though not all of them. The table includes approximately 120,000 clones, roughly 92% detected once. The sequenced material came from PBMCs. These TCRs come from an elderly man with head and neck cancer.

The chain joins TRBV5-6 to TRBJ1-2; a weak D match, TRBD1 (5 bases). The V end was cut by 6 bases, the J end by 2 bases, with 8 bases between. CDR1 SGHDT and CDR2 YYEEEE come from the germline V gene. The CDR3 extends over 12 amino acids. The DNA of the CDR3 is TGTGCCAGCAACTGGGGGAACTATGGCTACACCTTC. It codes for CASNWGNYGYTF.

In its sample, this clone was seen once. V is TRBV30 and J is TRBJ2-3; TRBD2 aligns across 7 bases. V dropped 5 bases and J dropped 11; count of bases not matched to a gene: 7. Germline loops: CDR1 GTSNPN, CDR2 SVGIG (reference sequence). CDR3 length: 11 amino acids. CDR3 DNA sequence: TGTGCCTGGGCCCAGGGACTATGGCAGTATTTT. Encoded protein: CAWAQGLWQYF.

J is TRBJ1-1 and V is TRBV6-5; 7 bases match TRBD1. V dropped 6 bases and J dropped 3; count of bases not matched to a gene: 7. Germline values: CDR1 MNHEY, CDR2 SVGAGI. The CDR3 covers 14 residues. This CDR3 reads CASRRDRRDTEAFF. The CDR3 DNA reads TGTGCCAGCAGGCGGGACAGAAGAGACACTGAAGCTTTCTTT.

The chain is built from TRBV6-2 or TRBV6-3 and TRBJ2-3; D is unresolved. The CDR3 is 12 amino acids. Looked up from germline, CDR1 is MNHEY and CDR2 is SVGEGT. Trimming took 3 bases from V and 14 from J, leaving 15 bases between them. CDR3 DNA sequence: TGTGCCAGCAGTTATGAGAGCCCCCGGCTGTATTTT. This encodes CASSYESPRLYF.

CDR3 DNA sequence: TGTGCCAGCAGCCAAGATGGGGTATCTAATGGCTACACCTTC. It codes for CASSQDGVSNGYTF. The chain employs TRBV3-1 (or the pseudogene TRBV3-2) and TRBJ1-2; no clear D. Germline lookup yields CDR1 LGHDT and CDR2 YNNKEL (reference sequence). This CDR3 spans 14 amino acids. V lost 0 bases and J lost 6, with 11 bases in between.

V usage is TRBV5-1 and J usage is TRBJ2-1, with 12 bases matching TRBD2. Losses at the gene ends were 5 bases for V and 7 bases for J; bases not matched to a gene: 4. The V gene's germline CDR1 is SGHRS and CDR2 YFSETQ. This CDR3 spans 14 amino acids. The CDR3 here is CASRTSGRYNEQFF. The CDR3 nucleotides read TGCGCCAGCAGGACTAGCGGGAGATATAATGAGCAGTTCTTC.

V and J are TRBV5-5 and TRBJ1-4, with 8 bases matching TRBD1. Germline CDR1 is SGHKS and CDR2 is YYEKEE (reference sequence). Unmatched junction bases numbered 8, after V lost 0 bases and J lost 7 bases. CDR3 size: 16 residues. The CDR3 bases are TGTGCCAGCAGCTTGGGCACAGGGGGAGGGGGTGAAAAACTGTTTTTT. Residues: CASSLGTGGGGEKLFF.

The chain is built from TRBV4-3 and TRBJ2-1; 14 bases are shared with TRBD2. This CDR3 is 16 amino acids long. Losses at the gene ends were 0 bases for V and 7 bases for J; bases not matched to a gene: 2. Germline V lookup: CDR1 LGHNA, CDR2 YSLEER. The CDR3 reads CASSQDRLAGGNEQFF. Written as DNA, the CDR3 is TGCGCCAGCAGCCAAGACCGACTAGCGGGGGGGAATGAGCAGTTCTTC.

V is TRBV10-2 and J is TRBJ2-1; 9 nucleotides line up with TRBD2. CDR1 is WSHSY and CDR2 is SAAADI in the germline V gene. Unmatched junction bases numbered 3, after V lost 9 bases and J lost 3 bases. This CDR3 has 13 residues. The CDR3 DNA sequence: TGCGCCAGTCGAGCGGGGGGCTACAATGAGCAGTTCTTC. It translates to CASRAGGYNEQFF.

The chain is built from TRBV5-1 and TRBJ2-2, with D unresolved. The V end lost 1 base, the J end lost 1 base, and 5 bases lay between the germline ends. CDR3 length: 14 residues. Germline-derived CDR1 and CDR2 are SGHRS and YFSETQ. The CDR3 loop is CASSLLGNTGELFF. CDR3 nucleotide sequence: TGCGCCAGCAGCTTGCTGGGGAACACCGGGGAGCTGTTTTTT.